These T cell receptor beta chains were read from a single sample in a study of blood T cell repertoires in COVID-19. Assay used: immunoSEQ multiplex PCR; TCRdb lists only in-frame clones, some missing. Of 300,000 to 400,000 clones listed, around 90% are singletons. Material for sequencing was PBMCs or T cells enriched from blood (not recorded which). The receptors were sampled from a man aged 30 to 45 who had recovered from COVID-19. Each CDR3 is given with its conserved first and last residue. A D gene is named only where the DNA matches it firmly. Only some rows state a clone size, as once, few, many or a class for expanded clones.

j_gene: TRBJ2-5; d_gene: .; abundance: .; v_gene: TRBV6-5; CDR3nt: TGTGCCAGCAGGAACGACTGGTACCAAGAGACCCAGTACTTC; CDR3aa: CASRNDWYQETQYF
j_gene: TRBJ2-2; d_gene: TRBD1; abundance: .; v_gene: TRBV10-2; CDR3nt: TGCGCCAGCAGCGGACAGGGGTACACCGGGGAGCTGTTTTTT; CDR3aa: CASSGQGYTGELFF
j_gene: TRBJ1-2; d_gene: .; abundance: .; v_gene: TRBV28; CDR3nt: TGTGCCAGCAGTTTAACCCTAAGAGCGGGGACCTATGGCTACACCTTC; CDR3aa: CASSLTLRAGTYGYTF
j_gene: TRBJ2-1; d_gene: TRBD1; abundance: .; v_gene: TRBV3-1/TRBV3-2; CDR3nt: TGTGCCAGCAGCCATCCGGACAGGGGAAATTCCAATGAGCAGTTCTTC; CDR3aa: CASSHPDRGNSNEQFF
j_gene: TRBJ2-2; d_gene: TRBD2; abundance: few; v_gene: TRBV9; CDR3nt: TGTGCCAGCAGCGTACTAGCGGGGGGACCCTCGAACACCGGGGAGCTGTTTTTT; CDR3aa: CASSVLAGGPSNTGELFF
j_gene: TRBJ2-2; d_gene: .; abundance: .; v_gene: TRBV30; CDR3nt: TGTGCCTGGGGGCTCGAACAGGGCGGGGAGCTGTTTTTT; CDR3aa: CAWGLEQGGELFF
j_gene: TRBJ2-2; d_gene: .; abundance: .; v_gene: TRBV28; CDR3nt: TGTGCCAGCAGTCAGCGGGCTAACACCGGGGAGCTGTTTTTT; CDR3aa: CASSQRANTGELFF
j_gene: TRBJ2-5; d_gene: .; abundance: .; v_gene: TRBV5-6; CDR3nt: TGTGCCAGCAGCGAGGGACAAGAAGAGACCCAGTACTTC; CDR3aa: CASSEGQEETQYF
j_gene: TRBJ1-1; d_gene: .; abundance: .; v_gene: TRBV28; CDR3nt: TGTGCCAGCAATGTGGGGCAGGGAACTGAAGCTTTCTTT; CDR3aa: CASNVGQGTEAFF
j_gene: TRBJ1-1; d_gene: .; abundance: .; v_gene: TRBV28; CDR3nt: TGTGCCAGCAGGCTGCCGGGGGTGGACACTGAAGCTTTCTTT; CDR3aa: CASRLPGVDTEAFF
j_gene: TRBJ1-5; d_gene: .; abundance: .; v_gene: TRBV6-5; CDR3nt: TGTGCCAGCACACCGGGGTTCTATAGCAATCAGCCCCAGCATTTT; CDR3aa: CASTPGFYSNQPQHF
j_gene: TRBJ1-3; d_gene: TRBD1; abundance: .; v_gene: TRBV5-1; CDR3nt: TGCGCCAGCAGCTGGACGGGACAGGGCAGGGGAAACACCATATATTTT; CDR3aa: CASSWTGQGRGNTIYF
j_gene: TRBJ1-2; d_gene: .; abundance: .; v_gene: TRBV11-2; CDR3nt: TGTGCCAGCAGCCGAGATTCCGGGTGGTTGAACTATGGCTACACCTTC; CDR3aa: CASSRDSGWLNYGYTF
j_gene: TRBJ1-1; d_gene: .; abundance: .; v_gene: TRBV9; CDR3nt: TGTGCCAGCACCCCGTTCGGTGAAGCTTTCTTT; CDR3aa: CASTPFGEAFF
j_gene: TRBJ2-5; d_gene: TRBD2; abundance: once; v_gene: TRBV6-5; CDR3nt: TGTGCCAGCAGCATTAGCGGGGGGGCCGGGGAGACCCAGTACTTC; CDR3aa: CASSISGGAGETQYF
j_gene: TRBJ2-7; d_gene: TRBD1; abundance: .; v_gene: TRBV7-9; CDR3nt: TGTGCCAGCAGCTTAGGGGACAGCCAAACCACCTACGAGCAGTACTTC; CDR3aa: CASSLGDSQTTYEQYF
j_gene: TRBJ2-5; d_gene: .; abundance: .; v_gene: TRBV19; CDR3nt: TGTGCCAGTAGGAACAGGGCACAAGAGACCCAGTACTTC; CDR3aa: CASRNRAQETQYF
j_gene: TRBJ1-6; d_gene: TRBD1; abundance: .; v_gene: TRBV19; CDR3nt: TGTGCCAGTAGTCCCCGGGGACAGGTTAATTCACCCCTCCACTTT; CDR3aa: CASSPRGQVNSPLHF
j_gene: TRBJ2-2; d_gene: TRBD1; abundance: .; v_gene: TRBV27; CDR3nt: TGTGCCAGCAGTTTACACGGACAGGGTGAGACCGGGGAGCTGTTTTTT; CDR3aa: CASSLHGQGETGELFF
j_gene: TRBJ2-7; d_gene: TRBD1; abundance: .; v_gene: TRBV19; CDR3nt: TGTGCCAGTAGTACGAGAACCGGGACAGACTACGAGCAGTACTTC; CDR3aa: CASSTRTGTDYEQYF
j_gene: TRBJ1-5; d_gene: .; abundance: few; v_gene: TRBV4-1; CDR3nt: TGCGCCAGCAGCCCCGTCGAAAGGGGTCAGCCCCAGCATTTT; CDR3aa: CASSPVERGQPQHF
j_gene: TRBJ1-2; d_gene: .; abundance: .; v_gene: TRBV4-1; CDR3nt: TGCGCCAGCAGCCATTACAGGACAAACTATGGCTACACCTTC; CDR3aa: CASSHYRTNYGYTF
j_gene: TRBJ2-1; d_gene: TRBD1; abundance: .; v_gene: TRBV28; CDR3nt: TGTGCCAGCAGACCCCACTCGGGACAGGGGGCAGGAGGCAATGAGCAGTTCTTC; CDR3aa: CASRPHSGQGAGGNEQFF
j_gene: TRBJ1-1; d_gene: .; abundance: .; v_gene: TRBV11-1; CDR3nt: TGTGCCAGCAGCTCCATACAGGGTGGGAACACTGAAGCTTTCTTT; CDR3aa: CASSSIQGGNTEAFF
j_gene: TRBJ2-5; d_gene: TRBD2; abundance: .; v_gene: TRBV2; CDR3nt: TGTGCCAGCAGCCTTTCGGGACTAGCGGGGCAAGAGACCCAGTACTTC; CDR3aa: CASSLSGLAGQETQYF
j_gene: TRBJ1-1; d_gene: .; abundance: .; v_gene: TRBV5-1; CDR3nt: TGCGCCAGCAGCGATAGACAGGTCGGCGTTGAAGCTTTCTTT; CDR3aa: CASSDRQVGVEAFF
j_gene: TRBJ2-1; d_gene: .; abundance: .; v_gene: TRBV3-1/TRBV3-2; CDR3nt: TGTGCCAGCAGTCCCACGGGACGGACTAACAATGAGCAGTTCTTC; CDR3aa: CASSPTGRTNNEQFF
j_gene: TRBJ2-7; d_gene: .; abundance: .; v_gene: TRBV19; CDR3nt: TGTGCCAGTAGTATAGTCCTAACAGGGATCGAGCAGTACTTC; CDR3aa: CASSIVLTGIEQYF
j_gene: TRBJ1-3; d_gene: TRBD1; abundance: .; v_gene: TRBV28; CDR3nt: TGTGCCAGCAGTTCCCGACAGGGACGGCTCTCTGGAAACACCATATATTTT; CDR3aa: CASSSRQGRLSGNTIYF
j_gene: TRBJ1-2; d_gene: TRBD1; abundance: .; v_gene: TRBV5-1; CDR3nt: TGCGCCAGCAGCTTCGCCGACAGGGGGCATGGCTACACCTTC; CDR3aa: CASSFADRGHGYTF
j_gene: TRBJ1-4; d_gene: TRBD1; abundance: once; v_gene: TRBV10-3; CDR3nt: TGTGCCATCAGTGAGCCGGGACAGGGGACTGAAAAACTGTTTTTT; CDR3aa: CAISEPGQGTEKLFF
j_gene: TRBJ2-7; d_gene: .; abundance: .; v_gene: TRBV12-3/TRBV12-4; CDR3nt: TGTGCCAGCAGTTTTTCTCGAGGCTACGAGCAGTACTTC; CDR3aa: CASSFSRGYEQYF